The 10 T cell receptor beta chains in this list originate from one sample, sequenced in a study of control samples from healthy donors and cancer patients. Some clones are missing from TCRdb's copy, which holds only in-frame ones; the method was immunoSEQ multiplex PCR. This sample yields some 15,000 clones, of which about 92% are seen a single time; roughly 14% belongs to the top ten. Specimen: PBMCs. The receptors here all came from an elderly man with lung cancer.

The chain employs TRBV18 and TRBJ2-7; tentatively, D is TRBD1 (6 bases). The CDR3 covers 13 residues. Germline loops: CDR1 KGHSH, CDR2 LQKENI. V lost 3 bases and J lost 4, with 10 bases in between. CDR3 DNA: TGTGCCAGCTCACCTGGACAGCCATACGAGCAGTACGTC. Its protein product is CASSPGQPYEQYV.

The J gene is TRBJ2-1, the V gene TRBV3-1 (or the pseudogene TRBV3-2), with D possibly matching TRBD1 (6 bases). The germline gives CDR1 LGHDT, CDR2 YNNKEL (reference sequence). The CDR3 contains 13 residues. Trimming removed 3 bases from V and 6 bases from J, with 9 bases in between. CDR3: CASSQQGGNEQFF. Here the CDR3 DNA reads TGTGCCAGCAGCCAGCAAGGGGGCAATGAGCAGTTCTTC.

The chain has TRBV10-3 and TRBJ1-1; tentatively, D is TRBD1 (6 bases). The CDR3 runs to 13 residues. Germline CDR1 reads ENHRY; CDR2 reads SYGVKD. V lost 7 bases to trimming and J lost 11 bases, with 20 bases between them. The CDR3: CAIKASPGVRAFF. DNA for the CDR3: TGTGCCATCAAGGCGTCTCCAGGGGTGAGGGCTTTCTTT.

In this sample, this clone turned up once. The CDR3 DNA is TGTGCCACCAGCAACAGGGACCGGGGGTATGGCTACACCTTC. Encoded protein: CATSNRDRGYGYTF. This chain connects TRBV24-1 to TRBJ1-2; weak D call: TRBD1 (6 bases). Between the trimmed V and J ends, which lost 7 bases and 5 bases, there was a span of 16 bases. The CDR3 has 14 residues. Germline CDR1 reads KGHDR; CDR2 reads SFDVKD.

The J gene is TRBJ2-3, the V gene TRBV19; 11 positions match TRBD2. With V trimmed by 6 bases and J by 4 bases, 12 bases remained unmatched. The CDR3 sequence is 17 residues long. Germline V gene data show CDR1 as LNHDA and CDR2 as SQIVND (reference sequence). The CDR3 protein is CASSTELAGVPSDTQYF. The CDR3 DNA follows: TGTGCCAGTAGCACGGAACTAGCGGGGGTGCCATCAGATACGCAGTATTTT.

CDR3 DNA sequence: TGTGCCAGCAGCTACACAGGGGGCGACCACGAGCAGTACGTC. As protein: CASSYTGGDHEQYV. The chain links TRBV7-2 to TRBJ2-7; TRBD1 matches 9 bases. This CDR3 has 14 amino acids. Trimming took 4 bases from V and 5 from J; bases not matched to a gene: 6. Germline V gene sequence: CDR1 SGHTA, CDR2 FQGNSA.

The chain carries TRBV5-1 and TRBJ2-3; 11 bases are a match to TRBD1. Germline CDR1 reads SGHRS; CDR2 reads YFSETQ. V gave up 0 bases and J gave up 5 bases; unmatched junction bases: 8. The CDR3 sequence is 17 residues long. CDR3 nucleotides: TGCGCCAGCAGCTTGGCCGGGCGGGGACAGGGGGAAGATACGCAGTATTTT. Its translation is CASSLAGRGQGEDTQYF.

The chain joins TRBV3-1 (or the pseudogene TRBV3-2) to TRBJ2-5; the D call may be TRBD1 or TRBD2 (5 bases each). V lost 3 bases, J lost 4 bases, and 15 bases lay in between. Germline CDR1 is LGHDT and CDR2 is YNNKEL (reference sequence). This CDR3 contains 15 residues. CDR3 loop: CASSQSFEGTETQYF. CDR3 DNA sequence: TGTGCCAGCAGCCAGAGTTTCGAGGGGACAGAGACCCAGTACTTC.

The chain combines TRBV21-1 with TRBJ2-7; the DNA was not used to check the table's D call, TRBD2. TRBV21-1 has pseudogene status. The length of the CDR3 is 16 residues. Written as DNA, the CDR3 is TGTGCCAGCAGCAAAGAGACACTAGCGGGTCCCTACGAGCAGTACGTC. It translates to CASSKETLAGPYEQYV.

This chain connects TRBV5-5 to TRBJ2-5; D is ambiguous. This CDR3 has 13 residues. V dropped 4 bases and J dropped 2 bases, with 9 bases sitting between them. From germline, CDR1 is SGHKS and CDR2 YYEKEE (reference sequence). DNA for the CDR3: TGTGCCAGCAGCCCACGATATCAAGAGACCCAGTACTTC. Its translation: CASSPRYQETQYF.